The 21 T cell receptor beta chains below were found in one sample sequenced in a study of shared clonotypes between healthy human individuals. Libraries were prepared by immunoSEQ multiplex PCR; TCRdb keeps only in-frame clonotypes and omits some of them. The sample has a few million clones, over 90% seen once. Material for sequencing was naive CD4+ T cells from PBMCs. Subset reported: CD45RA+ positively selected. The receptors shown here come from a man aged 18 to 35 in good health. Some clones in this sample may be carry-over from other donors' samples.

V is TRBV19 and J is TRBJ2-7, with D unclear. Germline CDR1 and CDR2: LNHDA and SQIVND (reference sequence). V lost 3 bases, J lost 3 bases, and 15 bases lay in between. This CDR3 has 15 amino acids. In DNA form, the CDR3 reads TGTGCCAGTAGTATGAGCGTAGTAGGAGACTACGAGCAGTACTTC. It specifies CASSMSVVGDYEQYF. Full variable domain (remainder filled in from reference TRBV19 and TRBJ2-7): DGGITQSPKYLFRKEGQNVTLSCEQNLNHDAMYWYRQDPGQGLRLIYYSQIVNDFQKGDIAEGYSVSREKKESFPLTVTSAQKNPTAFYLCASSMSVVGDYEQYFGPGTRLTVT.

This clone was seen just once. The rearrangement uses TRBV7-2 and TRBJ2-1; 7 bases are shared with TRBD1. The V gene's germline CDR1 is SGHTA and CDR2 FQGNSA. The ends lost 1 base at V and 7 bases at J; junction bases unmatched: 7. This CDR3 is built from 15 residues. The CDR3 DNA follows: TGTGCCAGCAGCTTAGTGACAGGGCGGTCGAATGAGCAGTTCTTC. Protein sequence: CASSLVTGRSNEQFF.

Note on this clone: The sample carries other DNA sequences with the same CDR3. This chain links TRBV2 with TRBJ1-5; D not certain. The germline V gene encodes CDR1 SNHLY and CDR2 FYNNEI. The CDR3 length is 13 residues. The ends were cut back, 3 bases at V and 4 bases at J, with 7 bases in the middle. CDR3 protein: CASSDEGNQPQHF. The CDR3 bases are TGTGCCAGCAGTGACGAGGGAAATCAGCCCCAGCATTTT.

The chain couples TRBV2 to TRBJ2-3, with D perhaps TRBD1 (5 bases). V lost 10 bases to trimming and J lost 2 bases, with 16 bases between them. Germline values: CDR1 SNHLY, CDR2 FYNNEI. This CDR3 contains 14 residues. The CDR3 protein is CATAPLTVTDTQYF. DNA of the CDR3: TGTGCCACCGCACCCTTGACAGTCACAGATACGCAGTATTTT.

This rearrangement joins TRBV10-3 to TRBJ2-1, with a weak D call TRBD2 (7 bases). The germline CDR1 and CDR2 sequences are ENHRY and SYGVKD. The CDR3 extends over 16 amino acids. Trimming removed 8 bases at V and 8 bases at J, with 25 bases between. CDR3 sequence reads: CAIAGGAGAGVDEQFF. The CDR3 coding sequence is TGTGCCATCGCTGGGGGGGCGGGAGCAGGTGTGGATGAGCAGTTCTTC.

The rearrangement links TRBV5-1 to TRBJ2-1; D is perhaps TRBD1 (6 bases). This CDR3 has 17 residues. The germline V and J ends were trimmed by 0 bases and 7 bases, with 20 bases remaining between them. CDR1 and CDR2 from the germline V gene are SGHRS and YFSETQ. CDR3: CASSLGISSQGGNEQFF. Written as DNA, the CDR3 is TGCGCCAGCAGCTTGGGTATTTCGTCACAGGGTGGGAATGAGCAGTTCTTC.

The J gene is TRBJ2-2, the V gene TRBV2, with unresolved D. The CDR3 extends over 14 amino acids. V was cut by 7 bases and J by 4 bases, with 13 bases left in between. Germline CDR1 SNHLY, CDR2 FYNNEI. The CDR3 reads CASIVAPGTGELFF. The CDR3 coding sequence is TGTGCCAGCATTGTAGCCCCGGGCACCGGGGAGCTGTTTTTT.

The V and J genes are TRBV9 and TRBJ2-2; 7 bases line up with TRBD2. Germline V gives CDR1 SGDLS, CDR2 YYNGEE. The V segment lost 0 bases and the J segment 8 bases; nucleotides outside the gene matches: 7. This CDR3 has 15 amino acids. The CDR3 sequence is CASSVVGTTRGELFF. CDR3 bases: TGTGCCAGCAGCGTAGTGGGGACTACAAGGGGGGAGCTGTTTTTT. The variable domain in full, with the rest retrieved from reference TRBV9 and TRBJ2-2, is DSGVTQTPKHLITATGQRVTLRCSPRSGDLSVYWYQQSLDQGLQFLIQYYNGEERAKGNILERFSAQQFPDLHSELNLSSLELGDSALYFCASSVVGTTRGELFFGEGSRLTVL.

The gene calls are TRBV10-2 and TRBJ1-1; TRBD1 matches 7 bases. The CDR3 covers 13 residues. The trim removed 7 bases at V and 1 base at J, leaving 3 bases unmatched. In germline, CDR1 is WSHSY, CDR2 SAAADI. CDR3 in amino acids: CASMTGSNTEAFF. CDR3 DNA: TGCGCCAGCATGACAGGGTCGAACACTGAAGCTTTCTTT.

In DNA, the CDR3 is TGTGCCAGCACAGGACAGGGGGCAGGTAGTGATGAGCAGTTCTTC. Residues: CASTGQGAGSDEQFF. The chain combines TRBV28 with TRBJ2-1; 11 bases fit TRBD1. Germline trimming cut 7 bases from V and 8 bases from J; bases unmatched to any gene: 10. Germline-derived CDR1 and CDR2 are MDHEN and SYDVKM. The CDR3 covers 15 residues.

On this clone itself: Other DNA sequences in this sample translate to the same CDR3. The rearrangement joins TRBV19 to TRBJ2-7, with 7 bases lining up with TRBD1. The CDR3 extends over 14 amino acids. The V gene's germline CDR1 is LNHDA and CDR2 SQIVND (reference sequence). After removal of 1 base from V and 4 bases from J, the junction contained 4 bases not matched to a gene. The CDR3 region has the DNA TGTGCCAGTAGTATAGGGACAGGTAATTACGAGCAGTACTTC. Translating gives CASSIGTGNYEQYF. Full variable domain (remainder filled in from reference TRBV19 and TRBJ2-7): DGGITQSPKYLFRKEGQNVTLSCEQNLNHDAMYWYRQDPGQGLRLIYYSQIVNDFQKGDIAEGYSVSREKKESFPLTVTSAQKNPTAFYLCASSIGTGNYEQYFGPGTRLTVT.

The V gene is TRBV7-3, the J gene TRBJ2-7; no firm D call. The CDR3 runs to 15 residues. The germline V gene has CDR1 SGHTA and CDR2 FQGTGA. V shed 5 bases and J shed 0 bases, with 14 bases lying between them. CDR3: CASSPSAVGSYEQYF. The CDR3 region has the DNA TGTGCCAGCAGCCCTTCGGCGGTGGGCTCCTACGAGCAGTACTTC.

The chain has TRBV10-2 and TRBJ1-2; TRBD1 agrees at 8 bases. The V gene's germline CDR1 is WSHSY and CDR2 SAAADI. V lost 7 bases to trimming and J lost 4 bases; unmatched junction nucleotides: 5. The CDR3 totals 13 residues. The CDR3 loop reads CASKLTGAYGYTF. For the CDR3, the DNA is TGCGCCAGCAAACTGACAGGGGCCTATGGCTACACCTTC.

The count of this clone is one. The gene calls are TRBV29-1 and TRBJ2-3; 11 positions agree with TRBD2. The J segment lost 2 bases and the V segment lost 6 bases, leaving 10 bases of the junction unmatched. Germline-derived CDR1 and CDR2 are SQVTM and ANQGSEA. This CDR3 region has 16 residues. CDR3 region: CSVASGRHPPTDTQYF. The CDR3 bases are TGCAGCGTCGCTAGCGGGAGGCACCCCCCCACAGATACGCAGTATTTT.

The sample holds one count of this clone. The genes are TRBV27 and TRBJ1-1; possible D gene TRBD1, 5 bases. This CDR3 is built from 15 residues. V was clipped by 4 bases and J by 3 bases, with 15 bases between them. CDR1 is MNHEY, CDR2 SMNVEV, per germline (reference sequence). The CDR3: CASSSPGPMHTEAFF. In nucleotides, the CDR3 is TGTGCCAGCAGTTCCCCGGGGCCCATGCACACTGAAGCTTTCTTT.

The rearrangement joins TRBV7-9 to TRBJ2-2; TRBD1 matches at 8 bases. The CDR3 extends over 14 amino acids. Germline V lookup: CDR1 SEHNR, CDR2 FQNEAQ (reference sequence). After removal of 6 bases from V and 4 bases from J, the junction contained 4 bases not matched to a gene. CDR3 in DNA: TGTGCCAGCAGTCCAGGGGGCCGCACCGGGGAGCTGTTTTTT. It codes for CASSPGGRTGELFF.

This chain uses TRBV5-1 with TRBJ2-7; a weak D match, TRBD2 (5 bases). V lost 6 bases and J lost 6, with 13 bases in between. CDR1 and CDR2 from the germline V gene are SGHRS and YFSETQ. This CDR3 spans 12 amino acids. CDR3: CASNPGRGEQYF. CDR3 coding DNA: TGCGCCAGCAACCCTGGCCGGGGCGAGCAGTACTTC.

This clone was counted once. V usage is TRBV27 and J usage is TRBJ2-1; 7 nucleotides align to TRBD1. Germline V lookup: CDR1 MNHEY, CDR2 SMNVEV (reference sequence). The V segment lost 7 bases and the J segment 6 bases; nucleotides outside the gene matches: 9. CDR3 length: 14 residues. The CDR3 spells CASILETGINEQFF. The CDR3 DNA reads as TGTGCCAGCATCCTTGAGACAGGGATCAATGAGCAGTTCTTC.

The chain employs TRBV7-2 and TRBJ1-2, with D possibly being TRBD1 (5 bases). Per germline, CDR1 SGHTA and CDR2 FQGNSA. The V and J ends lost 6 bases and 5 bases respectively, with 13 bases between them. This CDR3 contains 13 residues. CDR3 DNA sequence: TGTGCCAGCAGACAAAATCGGGGGTATGGCTACACCTTC. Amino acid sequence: CASRQNRGYGYTF.

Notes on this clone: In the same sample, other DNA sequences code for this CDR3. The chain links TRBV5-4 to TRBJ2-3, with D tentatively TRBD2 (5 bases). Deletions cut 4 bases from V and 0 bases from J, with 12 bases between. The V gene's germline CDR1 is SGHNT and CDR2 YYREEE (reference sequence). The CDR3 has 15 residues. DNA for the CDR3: TGTGCCAGCAGCCCGACGAGCGGTAGCACAGATACGCAGTATTTT. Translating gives CASSPTSGSTDTQYF.

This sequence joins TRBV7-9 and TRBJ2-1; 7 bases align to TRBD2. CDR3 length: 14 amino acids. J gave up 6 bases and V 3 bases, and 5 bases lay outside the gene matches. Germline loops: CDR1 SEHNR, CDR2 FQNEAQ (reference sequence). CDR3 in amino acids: CASSLWGRGNEQFF. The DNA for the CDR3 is TGTGCCAGCAGCTTGTGGGGGAGGGGCAATGAGCAGTTCTTC.